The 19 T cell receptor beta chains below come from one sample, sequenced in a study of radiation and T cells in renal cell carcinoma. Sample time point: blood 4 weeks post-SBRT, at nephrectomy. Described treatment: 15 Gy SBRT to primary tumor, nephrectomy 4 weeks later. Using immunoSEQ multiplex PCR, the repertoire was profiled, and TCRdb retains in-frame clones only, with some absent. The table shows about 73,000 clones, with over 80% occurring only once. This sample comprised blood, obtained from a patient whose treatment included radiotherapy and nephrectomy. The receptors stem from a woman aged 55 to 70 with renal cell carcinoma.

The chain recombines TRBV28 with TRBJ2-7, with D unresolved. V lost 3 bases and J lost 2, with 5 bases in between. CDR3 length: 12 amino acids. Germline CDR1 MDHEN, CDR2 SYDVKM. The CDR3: CASSFATYEQYF. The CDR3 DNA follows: TGTGCCAGCAGTTTTGCCACCTACGAGCAGTACTTC.

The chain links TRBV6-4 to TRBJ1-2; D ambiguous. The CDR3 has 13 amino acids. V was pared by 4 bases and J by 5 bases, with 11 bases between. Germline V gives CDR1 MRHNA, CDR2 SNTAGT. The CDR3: CASSGPGGYGYTF. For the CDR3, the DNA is TGTGCCAGCAGTGGCCCAGGAGGTTATGGCTACACCTTC.

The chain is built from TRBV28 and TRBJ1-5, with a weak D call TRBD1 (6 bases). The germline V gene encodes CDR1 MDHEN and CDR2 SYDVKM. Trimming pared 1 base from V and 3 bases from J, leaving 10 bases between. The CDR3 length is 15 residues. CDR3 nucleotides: TGTGCCAGCAGTTTATCAGGGGTGAACAATCAGCCCCAGCATTTT. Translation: CASSLSGVNNQPQHF.

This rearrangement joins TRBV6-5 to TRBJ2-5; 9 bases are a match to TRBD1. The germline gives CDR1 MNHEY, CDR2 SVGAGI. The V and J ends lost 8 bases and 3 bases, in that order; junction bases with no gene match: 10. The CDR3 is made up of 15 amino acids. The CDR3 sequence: CASFETGTGKETQYF. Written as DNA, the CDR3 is TGTGCCAGCTTCGAGACCGGGACAGGGAAAGAGACCCAGTACTTC.

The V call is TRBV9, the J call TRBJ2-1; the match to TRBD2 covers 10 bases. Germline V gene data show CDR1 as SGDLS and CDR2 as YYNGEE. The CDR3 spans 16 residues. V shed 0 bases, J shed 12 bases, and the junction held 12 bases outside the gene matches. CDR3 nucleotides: TGTGCCAGCAGCGTAGATGGAAGCGGGAGGGCCACGGGGCAGTTCTTC. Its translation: CASSVDGSGRATGQFF. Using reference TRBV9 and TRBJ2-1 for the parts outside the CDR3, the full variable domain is DSGVTQTPKHLITATGQRVTLRCSPRSGDLSVYWYQQSLDQGLQFLIQYYNGEERAKGNILERFSAQQFPDLHSELNLSSLELGDSALYFCASSVDGSGRATGQFFGPGTRLTVL.

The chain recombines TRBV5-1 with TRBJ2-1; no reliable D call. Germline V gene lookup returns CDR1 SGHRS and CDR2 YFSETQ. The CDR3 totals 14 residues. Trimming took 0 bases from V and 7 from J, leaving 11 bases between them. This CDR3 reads CASSLGAYLNEQFF. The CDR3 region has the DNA TGCGCCAGCAGCTTGGGGGCCTACTTGAATGAGCAGTTCTTC.

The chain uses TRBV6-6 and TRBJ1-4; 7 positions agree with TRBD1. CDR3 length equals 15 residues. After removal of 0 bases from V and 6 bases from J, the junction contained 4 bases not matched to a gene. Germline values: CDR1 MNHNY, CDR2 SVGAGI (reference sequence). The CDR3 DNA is TGTGCCAGCAGTTACTCGACAGGGAAACATGAAAAACTGTTTTTT. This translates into CASSYSTGKHEKLFF.

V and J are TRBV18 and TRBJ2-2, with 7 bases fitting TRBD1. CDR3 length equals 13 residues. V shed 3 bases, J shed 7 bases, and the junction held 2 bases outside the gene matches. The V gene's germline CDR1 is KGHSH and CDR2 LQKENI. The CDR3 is CASSPRTGGELFF. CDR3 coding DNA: TGTGCCAGCTCACCCCGGACAGGCGGGGAGCTGTTTTTT.

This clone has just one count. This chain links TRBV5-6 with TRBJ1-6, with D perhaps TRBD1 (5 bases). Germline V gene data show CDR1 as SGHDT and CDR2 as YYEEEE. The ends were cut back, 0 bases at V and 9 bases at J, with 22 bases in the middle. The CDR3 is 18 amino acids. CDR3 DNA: TGTGCCAGCAGCTTGGAAGTTTCGGGCAGGGCCACCATTTCACCCCTCCACTTT. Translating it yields CASSLEVSGRATISPLHF.

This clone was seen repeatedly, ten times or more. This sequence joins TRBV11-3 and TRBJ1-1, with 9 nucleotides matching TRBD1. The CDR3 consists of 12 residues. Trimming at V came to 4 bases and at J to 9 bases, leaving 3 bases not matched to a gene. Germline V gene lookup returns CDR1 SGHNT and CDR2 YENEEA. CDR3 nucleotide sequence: TGTGCCAGCAGCTCGGACAGGGGAAAAGCTTTCTTT. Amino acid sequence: CASSSDRGKAFF.

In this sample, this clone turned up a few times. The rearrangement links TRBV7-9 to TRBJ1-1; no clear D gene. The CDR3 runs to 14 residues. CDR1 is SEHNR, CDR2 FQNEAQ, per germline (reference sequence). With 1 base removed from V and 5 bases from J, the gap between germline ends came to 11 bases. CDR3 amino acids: CASSLVPPGTEAFF. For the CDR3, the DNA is TGTGCCAGCAGCTTAGTCCCCCCCGGAACTGAAGCTTTCTTT. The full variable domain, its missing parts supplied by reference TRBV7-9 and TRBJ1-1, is DTGVSQNPRHKITKRGQNVTFRCDPISEHNRLYWYRQTLGQGPEFLTYFQNEAQLEKSRLLSDRFSAERPKGSFSTLEIQRTEQGDSAMYLCASSLVPPGTEAFFGQGTRLTVV.

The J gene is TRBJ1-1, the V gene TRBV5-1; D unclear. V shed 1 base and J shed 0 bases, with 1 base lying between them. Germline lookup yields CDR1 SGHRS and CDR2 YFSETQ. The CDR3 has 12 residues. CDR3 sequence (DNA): TGCGCCAGCAGCTTGTTGAACACTGAAGCTTTCTTT. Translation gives CASSLLNTEAFF.

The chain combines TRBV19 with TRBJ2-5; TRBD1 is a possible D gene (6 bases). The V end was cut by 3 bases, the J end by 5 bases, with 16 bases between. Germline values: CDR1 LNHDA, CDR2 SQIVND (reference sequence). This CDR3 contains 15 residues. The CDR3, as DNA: TGTGCCAGTAGTATTGGGACAATGGTTTCGGAGACCCAGTACTTC. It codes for CASSIGTMVSETQYF.

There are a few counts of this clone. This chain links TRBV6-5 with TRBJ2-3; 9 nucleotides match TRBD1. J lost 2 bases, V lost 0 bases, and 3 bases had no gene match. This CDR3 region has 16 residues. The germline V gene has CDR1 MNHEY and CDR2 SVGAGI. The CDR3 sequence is CASSYSGTGPTDTQYF. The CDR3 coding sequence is TGTGCCAGCAGTTACTCCGGGACAGGGCCCACAGATACGCAGTATTTT.

The CDR3 DNA reads as TGTGCCAGCAGCCCAAGAACCTACGAGCAGTACTTC. It is translated as CASSPRTYEQYF. The rearrangement links TRBV5-6 to TRBJ2-7; D uncertain. Per germline, CDR1 SGHDT and CDR2 YYEEEE. The CDR3 totals 12 residues. V lost 4 bases, J lost 2 bases, and 7 bases lay in between.

CDR3 DNA: TGTGCCAGCAGTTACCGGGAGACAGGGGCCGAGCAGTACTTC. It yields the protein CASSYRETGAEQYF. The V call is TRBV2, the J call TRBJ2-7; TRBD1 matches at 8 bases. The CDR3 is made up of 14 amino acids. V gave up 5 bases and J gave up 6 bases; unmatched junction bases: 9. Germline-derived CDR1 and CDR2 are SNHLY and FYNNEI.

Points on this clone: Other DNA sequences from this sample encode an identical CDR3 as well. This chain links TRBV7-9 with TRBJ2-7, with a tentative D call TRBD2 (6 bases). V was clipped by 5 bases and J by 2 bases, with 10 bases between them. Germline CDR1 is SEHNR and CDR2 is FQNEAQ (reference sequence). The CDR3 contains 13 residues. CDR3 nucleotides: TGTGCCAGCAGCCCGGCGGGGACCTACGAGCAGTACTTC. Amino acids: CASSPAGTYEQYF. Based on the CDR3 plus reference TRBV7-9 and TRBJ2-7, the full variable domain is DTGVSQNPRHKITKRGQNVTFRCDPISEHNRLYWYRQTLGQGPEFLTYFQNEAQLEKSRLLSDRFSAERPKGSFSTLEIQRTEQGDSAMYLCASSPAGTYEQYFGPGTRLTVT.

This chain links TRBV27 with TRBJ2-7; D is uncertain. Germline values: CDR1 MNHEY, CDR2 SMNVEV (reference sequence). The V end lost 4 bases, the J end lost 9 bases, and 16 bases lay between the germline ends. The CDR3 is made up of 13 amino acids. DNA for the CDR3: TGTGCCAGCAGTTCCCCGCCGGTCAGAACGCAGTACTTC. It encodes CASSSPPVRTQYF.

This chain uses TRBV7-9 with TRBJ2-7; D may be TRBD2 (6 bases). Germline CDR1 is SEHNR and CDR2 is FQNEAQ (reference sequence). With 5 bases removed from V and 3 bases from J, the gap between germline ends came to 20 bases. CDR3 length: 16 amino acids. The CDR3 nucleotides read TGTGCCAGCAGCCCCTCGACTAGTGGATTCAACTACGAGCAGTACTTC. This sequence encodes CASSPSTSGFNYEQYF.